Sequencing of this TCR beta chain was carried out in a study of regulatory T cells in long-lasting Graves disease. Whole-study results and caveats: Lower TCR diversity characterized persistent Graves' patients relative to newly diagnosed patients.

Germline assignment: CDR1 SGHAT and CDR2 FQNNGV. The CDR3 extends over 15 amino acids. V lost 5 bases to trimming and J lost 3 bases; unmatched junction nucleotides: 8. This clonotype was found many times. What it binds is not known. Libraries of TCR beta came from iRepertoire HTBI primers plus Arm-PCR of CDR3 regions. From the multiplex PCR reads, TCRdb called clonotypes with MiXCR, one entry per CDR3 protein. The sample holds a few hundred thousand distinct CDR3 sequences, 10% to 15% seen once. Time point in this sample: newly diagnosed GD, antithyroid drugs for less than 3 months. RNA extracted from PBMCs served as the sequencing template. These sequences were also reported in another study, on T cells in Graves' hyperthyroidism and ophthalmopathy.

The sequence came from a woman younger than 30 with Graves disease. The source was peripheral blood mononuclear cells (PBMCs), collected at new diagnosis, from a patient treated with antithyroid drugs. This rearrangement joins TRBV11-2 to TRBJ2-7, with 9 bases aligning to TRBD1. Here the CDR3 DNA reads TGTGCCAGCAGCCTGACAGGGGGAAGAGGCTACGAGCAGTACTTC. This gives the protein CASSLTGGRGYEQYF.